A selection of T cell receptor beta chains follows, all from one sample in a study of cytotoxic CD8 clonotypes in ibrutinib-treated CLL. The table came from immunoSEQ multiplex PCR; TCRdb's copy has only in-frame clones and leaves some out. The data contain approximately 130,000 clones, around 84% of them singletons. The source material was PBMCs, sampled after 24 months of ibrutinib treatment. Source of these receptors: a human donor with chronic lymphocytic leukemia. Each CDR3 is given with its conserved first and last residue. Each record gives: clone size, D gene, V gene, J gene, CDR3 DNA, CDR3 protein. The D gene is left open where the match is weak. Clone size, where shown, is once, few, many, or a class for clones that have expanded.

clone size: NA
D gene: TRBD1
V gene: TRBV12-5
J gene: TRBJ1-1
CDR3 DNA: TGTGCTAGTGGCCGACAGGGGGCCGGCACTGAAGCTTTCTTT
CDR3 protein: CASGRQGAGTEAFF

clone size: NA
D gene: NA
V gene: TRBV29-1
J gene: TRBJ2-2
CDR3 DNA: TGCAGCGTTGTGGGAGGCACCGGGGAGCTGTTTTTT
CDR3 protein: CSVVGGTGELFF

clone size: once
D gene: NA
V gene: TRBV5-6
J gene: TRBJ1-2
CDR3 DNA: TGTGCCAGCAGCTTGGATCCTTCAGGCCAAGTAGGCTACACCTTC
CDR3 protein: CASSLDPSGQVGYTF

clone size: NA
D gene: NA
V gene: TRBV6-1
J gene: TRBJ1-4
CDR3 DNA: TGTGCCAGCAGGGCAAATGAAAAACTGTTTTTT
CDR3 protein: CASRANEKLFF

clone size: NA
D gene: TRBD2
V gene: TRBV6-6
J gene: TRBJ2-7
CDR3 DNA: TGTGCCAGCAGTTACGGAATTGGCGGGGGAGGCTACGAGCAGTACTTC
CDR3 protein: CASSYGIGGGGYEQYF

clone size: NA
D gene: NA
V gene: TRBV7-8
J gene: TRBJ1-2
CDR3 DNA: TGTGCCAGCAGCTCCTGGACGGACTATGGCTACACCTTC
CDR3 protein: CASSSWTDYGYTF

clone size: NA
D gene: NA
V gene: TRBV2
J gene: TRBJ2-5
CDR3 DNA: TGTGCCAGCAGTGACTTGGGGAGCAACCAAGAGACCCAGTACTTC
CDR3 protein: CASSDLGSNQETQYF

clone size: NA
D gene: TRBD1
V gene: TRBV6-5
J gene: TRBJ1-6
CDR3 DNA: TGTGCCAGCAGAGACAGGGTGAATTCACCCCTCCACTTT
CDR3 protein: CASRDRVNSPLHF

clone size: NA
D gene: NA
V gene: TRBV5-1
J gene: TRBJ2-3
CDR3 DNA: TGCGCCAGCAGCTTGGTTTCGATTAGCACAGATACGCAGTATTTT
CDR3 protein: CASSLVSISTDTQYF

clone size: few
D gene: TRBD2
V gene: TRBV7-8
J gene: TRBJ2-1
CDR3 DNA: TGTGCCAGCAGCACCCGACTAGCGGGCGACAATGAGCAGTTCTTC
CDR3 protein: CASSTRLAGDNEQFF

clone size: NA
D gene: TRBD1
V gene: TRBV18
J gene: TRBJ1-6
CDR3 DNA: TGTGCCAGCTCACCCCAGACAGGGGGCAATAATTCACCCCTCCACTTT
CDR3 protein: CASSPQTGGNNSPLHF

clone size: NA
D gene: NA
V gene: TRBV11-3
J gene: TRBJ2-1
CDR3 DNA: TGTGCCAGCAGCTTAGGCCCCATTAGGCGCAATGAGCAGTTCTTC
CDR3 protein: CASSLGPIRRNEQFF

clone size: NA
D gene: NA
V gene: TRBV18
J gene: TRBJ2-3
CDR3 DNA: TGTGCCAGCTCACCATCAGATACGCAGTATTTT
CDR3 protein: CASSPSDTQYF

clone size: NA
D gene: NA
V gene: TRBV14
J gene: TRBJ2-7
CDR3 DNA: TGTGCCAGCAGCCCCGGGTTCTACGAGCAGTACTTC
CDR3 protein: CASSPGFYEQYF

clone size: NA
D gene: NA
V gene: TRBV11-2
J gene: TRBJ2-1
CDR3 DNA: TGTGCCAGCAGCTCCCAAGGGGTGTTCAATGAGCAGTTCTTC
CDR3 protein: CASSSQGVFNEQFF

clone size: NA
D gene: NA
V gene: TRBV28
J gene: TRBJ2-2
CDR3 DNA: TGTGCCAGCAGTTTAGGTGTGCCCGGGGAGCTGTTTTTT
CDR3 protein: CASSLGVPGELFF

clone size: NA
D gene: NA
V gene: TRBV6-5
J gene: TRBJ1-2
CDR3 DNA: TGTGCCAGCAGTACCAGGGGTGTGGGCGATGGCTACACCTTC
CDR3 protein: CASSTRGVGDGYTF

clone size: NA
D gene: NA
V gene: TRBV30
J gene: TRBJ2-7
CDR3 DNA: TGTGCCTGGAGTGAGTCGGTTCCAGGGAACCCACCCTCCTACGAGCAGTACTTC
CDR3 protein: CAWSESVPGNPPSYEQYF

clone size: NA
D gene: TRBD1
V gene: TRBV18
J gene: TRBJ1-1
CDR3 DNA: TGTGCCAGCTCACCCCTGCCGGACAGGACCTTCGAAGCTTTCTTT
CDR3 protein: CASSPLPDRTFEAFF

clone size: NA
D gene: TRBD1
V gene: TRBV9
J gene: TRBJ2-3
CDR3 DNA: TGTGCCAGCAGCGAAACCGGGACAGGGTCTTTGTACACAGATACGCAGTATTTT
CDR3 protein: CASSETGTGSLYTDTQYF

clone size: NA
D gene: NA
V gene: TRBV11-2
J gene: TRBJ2-3
CDR3 DNA: TGTGCCAGCAGCTTAATACAGATTGGGGATACGCAGTATTTT
CDR3 protein: CASSLIQIGDTQYF

clone size: NA
D gene: NA
V gene: TRBV6-6
J gene: TRBJ1-3
CDR3 DNA: TGTGCCAGCAGTAGGGACCTTTTAAACACCATATATTTT
CDR3 protein: CASSRDLLNTIYF

clone size: NA
D gene: NA
V gene: TRBV19
J gene: TRBJ1-1
CDR3 DNA: TGTGCCAGTAGTATCGACCGGGACACCACTGAAGCTTTCTTT
CDR3 protein: CASSIDRDTTEAFF

clone size: NA
D gene: NA
V gene: TRBV5-5
J gene: TRBJ2-5
CDR3 DNA: TGTGCCAGCAGCTTTGGGGGTCGAGAGACCCAGTACTTC
CDR3 protein: CASSFGGRETQYF

clone size: NA
D gene: TRBD1
V gene: TRBV4-2
J gene: TRBJ2-7
CDR3 DNA: TGTGCCAGCAGCCAACAGACAGGGAGTCCCTACGAGCAGTACTTC
CDR3 protein: CASSQQTGSPYEQYF

clone size: NA
D gene: NA
V gene: TRBV15
J gene: TRBJ1-4
CDR3 DNA: TGTGCCACCAGCAGGGGGCGTAATGAAAAACTGTTTTTT
CDR3 protein: CATSRGRNEKLFF

clone size: NA
D gene: NA
V gene: TRBV11-2
J gene: TRBJ2-2
CDR3 DNA: TGTGCCAGCAGCTCGGGAAGAAACACCGGGGAGCTGTTTTTT
CDR3 protein: CASSSGRNTGELFF

clone size: NA
D gene: NA
V gene: TRBV9
J gene: TRBJ1-2
CDR3 DNA: TGTGCCAGCAGCGTCAGGGAAGGGTATGGCTACACCTTC
CDR3 protein: CASSVREGYGYTF

clone size: once
D gene: NA
V gene: TRBV6-1
J gene: TRBJ2-3
CDR3 DNA: TGTGCCAGCAGTGACCAGGGGTCCTACACAGATACGCAGTATTTT
CDR3 protein: CASSDQGSYTDTQYF

clone size: NA
D gene: TRBD2
V gene: TRBV2
J gene: TRBJ2-1
CDR3 DNA: TGTGCCAGCAGTGGGGGACTAGCGGGGAAGTACCACAATGAGCAGTTCTTC
CDR3 protein: CASSGGLAGKYHNEQFF

clone size: NA
D gene: NA
V gene: TRBV19
J gene: TRBJ1-4
CDR3 DNA: TGTGCCAGTAGGGTCAGGGCCTCGGCTAATGAAAAACTGTTTTTT
CDR3 protein: CASRVRASANEKLFF

clone size: NA
D gene: NA
V gene: TRBV7-6
J gene: TRBJ1-1
CDR3 DNA: TGTGCCAGCAGCCGAACCCGTGGGGAAAACACTGAAGCTTTCTTT
CDR3 protein: CASSRTRGENTEAFF

clone size: NA
D gene: NA
V gene: TRBV7-2
J gene: TRBJ2-5
CDR3 DNA: TGTGCCAGCAGCTTAGCAGGGGGACCAGAGACCCAGTACTTC
CDR3 protein: CASSLAGGPETQYF

clone size: NA
D gene: TRBD1
V gene: TRBV27
J gene: TRBJ2-7
CDR3 DNA: TGTGCCAGCAGCCCGATGGACAGGGCCTACGAGCAGTACTTC
CDR3 protein: CASSPMDRAYEQYF

clone size: NA
D gene: TRBD1
V gene: TRBV14
J gene: TRBJ1-6
CDR3 DNA: TGTGCCAGCAGCTTCGAGGGGGCGCGTAATTCACCCCTCCACTTT
CDR3 protein: CASSFEGARNSPLHF

clone size: NA
D gene: NA
V gene: TRBV9
J gene: TRBJ1-6
CDR3 DNA: TGTGCCAGCAGCGTAGATCCAGGTACAAATTCACCCCTCCACTTT
CDR3 protein: CASSVDPGTNSPLHF

clone size: NA
D gene: TRBD2
V gene: TRBV15
J gene: TRBJ2-1
CDR3 DNA: TGTGCCACCACCTCGTACTCACTAGCGGGGGCCATCTCCTACAATGAGCAGTTCTTC
CDR3 protein: CATTSYSLAGAISYNEQFF

clone size: once
D gene: TRBD1
V gene: TRBV7-2
J gene: TRBJ1-4
CDR3 DNA: TGTGCCAGCAGCCAAGGGGGGGACAGGGAGGGAGAAAAACTGTTTTTT
CDR3 protein: CASSQGGDREGEKLFF

clone size: NA
D gene: NA
V gene: TRBV27
J gene: TRBJ1-4
CDR3 DNA: TGTGCCAGCAGGAGGCTAAACGAAAAACTGTTTTTT
CDR3 protein: CASRRLNEKLFF

clone size: NA
D gene: TRBD2
V gene: TRBV7-3
J gene: TRBJ2-2
CDR3 DNA: TGTGCCAGCAGCTTAAGACGGGCTAGCGGGGGGCACACCGGGGAGCTGTTTTTT
CDR3 protein: CASSLRRASGGHTGELFF

clone size: NA
D gene: NA
V gene: TRBV7-4
J gene: TRBJ2-2
CDR3 DNA: TGTGCCAGCAGCACGACAGTCCCAACCGGGGAGCTGTTTTTT
CDR3 protein: CASSTTVPTGELFF

clone size: NA
D gene: TRBD1
V gene: TRBV11-2
J gene: TRBJ2-5
CDR3 DNA: TGTGCCAGCAGCTTAGATCCACAGGGGTGGGAGACCCAGTACTTC
CDR3 protein: CASSLDPQGWETQYF

clone size: few
D gene: NA
V gene: TRBV5-4
J gene: TRBJ1-6
CDR3 DNA: TGTGCCAGCAGCTTGGCCGGGGGTATAGGGAATAATTCACCCCTCCACTTT
CDR3 protein: CASSLAGGIGNNSPLHF

clone size: NA
D gene: NA
V gene: TRBV9
J gene: TRBJ2-5
CDR3 DNA: TGTGCCAGCAGCGTAGCTACTAGGGCCACCCAAGAGACCCAGTACTTC
CDR3 protein: CASSVATRATQETQYF

clone size: NA
D gene: NA
V gene: TRBV18
J gene: TRBJ1-1
CDR3 DNA: TGTGCCAGCTCACCATTGGACAGTAACACTGAAGCTTTCTTT
CDR3 protein: CASSPLDSNTEAFF

clone size: NA
D gene: NA
V gene: TRBV7-8
J gene: TRBJ2-5
CDR3 DNA: TGTGCCAGCAGCAAGACAGCGAGTACGGAGACCCAGTACTTC
CDR3 protein: CASSKTASTETQYF

clone size: NA
D gene: NA
V gene: TRBV6-1
J gene: TRBJ2-7
CDR3 DNA: TGTGCCAGCAGTGAATCGTACCGCCGTGCCAGGGAGCAGTACTTC
CDR3 protein: CASSESYRRAREQYF

clone size: once
D gene: NA
V gene: TRBV18
J gene: TRBJ2-4
CDR3 DNA: TGTGCCAGCTCACCATTAACACAGGTTACCTTAGCCAAAAACATTCAGTACTTC
CDR3 protein: CASSPLTQVTLAKNIQYF

clone size: NA
D gene: NA
V gene: TRBV19
J gene: TRBJ1-6
CDR3 DNA: TGTGCCAGTAGTATGTTTCAGGCAAATTCACCCCTCCACTTT
CDR3 protein: CASSMFQANSPLHF

clone size: NA
D gene: NA
V gene: TRBV5-5
J gene: TRBJ2-2
CDR3 DNA: TGTGCCAGCAGTATAGTCACCGGGGAGCTGTTTTTT
CDR3 protein: CASSIVTGELFF

clone size: once
D gene: TRBD2
V gene: TRBV18
J gene: TRBJ2-3
CDR3 DNA: TGTGCCAGCTCACATCTAGCGGGGGGGCACACAGATACGCAGTATTTT
CDR3 protein: CASSHLAGGHTDTQYF

clone size: NA
D gene: TRBD1
V gene: TRBV5-4
J gene: TRBJ2-4
CDR3 DNA: TGTGCCAGCAGCTTCGGGACAGGGGGCCTGGGAGCCAAAAACATTCAGTACTTC
CDR3 protein: CASSFGTGGLGAKNIQYF

clone size: NA
D gene: NA
V gene: TRBV7-8
J gene: TRBJ1-5
CDR3 DNA: TGTGCCAGCAGCTTAGGGGAATATAGCAATCAGCCCCAGCATTTT
CDR3 protein: CASSLGEYSNQPQHF

clone size: NA
D gene: NA
V gene: TRBV7-9
J gene: TRBJ1-1
CDR3 DNA: TGTGCCAGCAGCCTGGGGGTGGAGCAATCAGAGAACACTGAAGCTTTCTTT
CDR3 protein: CASSLGVEQSENTEAFF

clone size: NA
D gene: NA
V gene: TRBV5-6
J gene: TRBJ1-6
CDR3 DNA: TGTGCCAGCAGCCTAGGGACGGTTGATAATTCACCCCTCCACTTT
CDR3 protein: CASSLGTVDNSPLHF